Listed below are T cell receptor beta chains from one sample, sequenced in a study of beta chain features in type 1 diabetes. The repertoire was sequenced with immunoSEQ multiplex PCR; TCRdb's copy has only in-frame clones and lacks some. The sample records roughly 730,000 clones, over 10% being singletons. Sequencing was performed on naive CD4+ T cells from blood. The receptors here all came from a man between 18 and 29 years old with type 1 diabetes. Both conserved end residues are part of each CDR3. The listing skips clone size in some rows; elsewhere it reads once, few, many or a size class.

v_gene	j_gene	abundance	CDR3aa
TRBV5-1	TRBJ2-6	few	CASSLTRDRGANVLTF
TRBV6-5	TRBJ2-5	few	CASSYTRGQGKTQYF
TRBV30	TRBJ2-7	.	CAWSYNRDSYEQYF
TRBV29-1	TRBJ1-3	.	CSVDVGKTGNTIYF
TRBV15	TRBJ2-4	few	CATSRRARDTETYIQYF
TRBV7-2	TRBJ2-3	few	CASSRRPGLQPSDTQYF
TRBV30	TRBJ1-5	.	CAWSTGHPQPQHF
TRBV10-3	TRBJ1-6	few	CAISYGTGGDSPLHF
TRBV6-6	TRBJ2-3	.	CASSQTRDTQYF
TRBV28	TRBJ1-5	few	CASQAGQGAQPQHF